This TCR beta chain comes out of a study of T cell repertoires in cytomegalovirus infection. Study summary: Epitope selection comprised recently identified HLA-C-restricted CMV epitopes and well-studied HLA-B-restricted CMV epitopes. TCR beta signatures that were public indicated CMV infection and matching HLA type. Study-level results: The ex vivo response showed dominance by HLA-C-restricted CMV-specific TCR beta clonotypes.

About this clonotype itself: What it recognizes is unknown.

MiXCR, applied by TCRdb to the reads, yields one record per CDR3 protein. The sample records approximately 600,000 distinct CDR3 sequences, around 40% being singletons. This CDR3 comprises 15 residues. The germline V gene has CDR1 SGHTA and CDR2 FQGNSA. V lost 6 bases and J 0 bases, leaving 12 bases between the germline ends. The sample was cultured PBMCs, taken from culture after CMV antigen stimulation. This chain uses TRBV7-2 with TRBJ1-3, with unresolved D. The receptor was isolated from a human donor in good health (CMV status not recorded). Some clones in this sample may be carry-over from other donors' samples. CDR3 protein: CASSQEVISGNTIYF. The CDR3 region has the DNA TGTGCCAGCAGTCAAGAAGTTATCTCTGGAAACACCATATATTTT.